This T cell receptor (beta chain) was documented in a study of molecular identifiers for immune sequencing clone quantification (dated by TCRdb to 2017 to 2018). Looking at the study overall: In a replicate experiment, RNA from 20,000 or 100,000 naive CD8 T cells was split into five aliquots, four of which were sequenced. The study was a methods study using CD8 T cells to benchmark molecular-identifier clustering-based TCR repertoire sequencing (MIDCIRS) and TCR RNA copy counting. Points the paper makes about the study in general: In CMV-specific effector cells, clones with more than 20 RNA copies contained over 98% of molecules, whereas in naive cells such clones contained under 1% of molecules. Spiked-in Jurkat TCR RNA equivalent to a single cell was reported to be detectable even among more than 900,000 naive CD8 T cells. Modeling estimated 3 to 3.5 recovered TCR RNA copies per cell, compared with about 10 by digital PCR, which implies about 30% capture efficiency. Highly expanded clone sizes could be underestimated because identical TCR molecules may share a barcode. Spiked-in Jurkat TCR RNA (approximately 10 copies' worth), which is not part of the donor repertoire, was contained in the naive libraries. When barcode sub-clustering was omitted, TCR diversity was inflated by chimeric consensus sequences, with chimeras reaching as high as 47%.

This clonotype was seen repeatedly, ten times or more. No cognate antigen has been identified for it. No per-base quality is available; no much larger clone lies one base away. Receptors were amplified or captured by PCR. Sequencing was carried out with an Illumina HiSeq 4000. Preparation of bulk TCR libraries followed a previously described approach, with the TCR primers listed in Table S5. Total RNA was purified with the Qiagen AllPrep DNA/RNA kit. Before any analysis, reads coming from multiple sequencing runs of the same library were combined into one pool. For the original study's pipeline: Reads were retained only if their TCR constant sequence matched exactly, and those retained reads were trimmed to 150 nt and grouped according to their 12-nt molecular barcodes. Reads within each barcode group were sub-clustered using a 15% Levenshtein threshold, and quality-weighted consensus sequences were constructed for each RNA molecule. Non-functional sequences were filtered out, along with any lower-count sequence sitting one edit away from another sequence. On the basis of fitting two negative binomial distributions, barcode sub-clusters with fewer than 20% of the maximum read count were discarded. The public reads were run again by TCRdb, first through fastp at Q25 and then through MiXCR, and only productive beta chains were kept. Entries that share a CDR3 protein sequence are merged under the most common genes and DNA. These V and J calls rely on TCRdb rather than the paper's analysis. Counted in this sample were 550,000 to 750,000 distinct CDR3 sequences; just under 20% of them appeared once. The ten largest clonotypes hold approximately 0.9% of the sample.

Libraries of naive CD8 T cells were built from approximately 20,000 to 1,000,000 sorted cells, with 10%, 30% or 50% of the purified RNA used. On a BD FACSAria II, naive CD8 T cells were FACS-sorted as CD8+CD4-CCR7+CD45RA+ and collected into RLT Plus buffer. To test detection sensitivity, Jurkat RNA equal to 10 or so TCR copies was added to samples of about 20,000-1,000,000 naive CD8 T cells. Enrichment of CD8 T cells was done with RosetteSep CD8+ T Cell Enrichment Cocktail plus Ficoll-Paque, and ACK red cell lysis came afterward. Sequencing was carried out using naive CD8+ T cells from blood, with Jurkat cell RNA spiked in. This specimen's cell subset or site label, per the study, means: FACS-sorted CD8+CD4-CCR7+CD45RA+ naive T cells. The clonotype comes from a human donor in good health. Some libraries in this study had Jurkat cell RNA spiked in.

For the CDR3, the sequence is CASSLLRASTDTQYF. The sequenced DNA is TGTGCCAGCAGCTTGTTGCGGGCTAGCACAGATACGCAGTATTTT. This chain joins TRBV7-6 to TRBJ2-3; D gene: possibly TRBD2, on 5 matching bases. The junction carries 10 bases between V and J, which are trimmed by 3 bases and 0 bases respectively. The CDR3 has 15 amino acids, counting the end cysteine and phenylalanine. Here the CDR3 DNA is all that survives: 45 bases in frame from base 1. For CDR1 and CDR2, the germline V gene lists SGHVS and FNYEAQ.